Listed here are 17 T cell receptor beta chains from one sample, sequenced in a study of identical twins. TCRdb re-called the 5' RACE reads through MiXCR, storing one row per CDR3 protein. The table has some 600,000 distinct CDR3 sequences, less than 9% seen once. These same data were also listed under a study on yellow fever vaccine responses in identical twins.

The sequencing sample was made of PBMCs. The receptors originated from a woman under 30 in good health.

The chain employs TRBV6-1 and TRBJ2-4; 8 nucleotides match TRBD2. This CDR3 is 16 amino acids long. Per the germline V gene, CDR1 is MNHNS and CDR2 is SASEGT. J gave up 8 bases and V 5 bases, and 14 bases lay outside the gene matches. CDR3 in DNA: TGTGCCAGCAGTAGGTCAACAGCGGGAGTAGGGCACATTCAGTACTTC. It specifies CASSRSTAGVGHIQYF.

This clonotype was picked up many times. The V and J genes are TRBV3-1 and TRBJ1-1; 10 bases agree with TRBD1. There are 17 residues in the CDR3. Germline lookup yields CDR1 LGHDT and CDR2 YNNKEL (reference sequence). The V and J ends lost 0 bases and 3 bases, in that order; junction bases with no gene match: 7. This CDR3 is CASSQDLDRGVYTEAFF. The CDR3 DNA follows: TGTGCCAGCAGCCAAGATTTGGACAGGGGGGTGTACACTGAAGCTTTCTTT.

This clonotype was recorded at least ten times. The chain's CDR3 is CASSEGPGEETQYF. In DNA form, the CDR3 reads TGTGCCAGCAGTGAAGGTCCGGGGGAAGAGACCCAGTACTTC. The V and J genes are TRBV25-1 and TRBJ2-5; tentative D call: TRBD2 (6 bases). The germline V gene encodes CDR1 MGHDK and CDR2 SYGVNS. The V and J ends lost 2 bases and 3 bases respectively, with 10 bases between them. This CDR3 region has 14 residues.

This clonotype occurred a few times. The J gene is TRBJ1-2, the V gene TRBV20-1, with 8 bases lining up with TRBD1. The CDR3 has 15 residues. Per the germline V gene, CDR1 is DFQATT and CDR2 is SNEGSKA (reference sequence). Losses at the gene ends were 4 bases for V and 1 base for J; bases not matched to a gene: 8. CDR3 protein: CSANPGTGVNYGYTF. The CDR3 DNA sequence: TGCAGTGCTAACCCCGGGACAGGAGTTAACTATGGCTACACCTTC.

CDR3 residues: CASSLIAGVYNEQFF. DNA of the CDR3: TGTGCCAGCAGCCTAATAGCGGGAGTCTACAATGAGCAGTTCTTC. The chain couples TRBV14 to TRBJ2-1; 9 bases agree with TRBD2. Germline V gives CDR1 SGHDN, CDR2 FVKESK. The length of the CDR3 is 15 residues. V shed 4 bases, J shed 3 bases, and the junction held 4 bases outside the gene matches.

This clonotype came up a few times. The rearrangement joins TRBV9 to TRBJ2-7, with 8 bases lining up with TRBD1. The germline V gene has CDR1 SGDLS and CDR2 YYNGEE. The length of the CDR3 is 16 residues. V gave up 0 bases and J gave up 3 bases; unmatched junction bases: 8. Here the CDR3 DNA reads TGTGCCAGCAGCGTAGGACCGACAGGGGAAGGCTACGAGCAGTACTTC. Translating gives CASSVGPTGEGYEQYF.

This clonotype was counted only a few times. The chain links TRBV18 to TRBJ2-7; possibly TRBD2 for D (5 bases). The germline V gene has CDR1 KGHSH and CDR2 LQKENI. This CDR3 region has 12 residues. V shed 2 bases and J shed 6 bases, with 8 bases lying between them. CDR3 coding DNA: TGTGCCAGCTCACCAACCAGCGGCGAGCAGTACGTC. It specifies CASSPTSGEQYV.

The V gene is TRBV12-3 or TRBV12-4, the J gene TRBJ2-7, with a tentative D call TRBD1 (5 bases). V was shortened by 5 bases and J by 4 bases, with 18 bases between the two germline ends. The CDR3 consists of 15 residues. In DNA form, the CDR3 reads TGTGCCAGCAGTCCCTCCAGGGCCAAACCTTACGAGCAGTACTTC. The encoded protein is CASSPSRAKPYEQYF.

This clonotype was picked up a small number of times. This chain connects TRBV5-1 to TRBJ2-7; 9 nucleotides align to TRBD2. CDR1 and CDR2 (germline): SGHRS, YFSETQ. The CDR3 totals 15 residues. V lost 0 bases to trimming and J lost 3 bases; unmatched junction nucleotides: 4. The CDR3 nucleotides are TGCGCCAGCAGCTTGGTGGCTAGCGGGAACTACGAGCAGTACTTC. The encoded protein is CASSLVASGNYEQYF.

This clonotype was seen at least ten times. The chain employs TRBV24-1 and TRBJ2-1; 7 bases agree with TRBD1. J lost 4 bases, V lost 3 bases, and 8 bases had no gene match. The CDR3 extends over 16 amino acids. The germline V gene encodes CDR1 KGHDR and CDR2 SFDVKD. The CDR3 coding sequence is TGTGCCACCAGTGATCCTACAGGGGTTTCGTACAATGAGCAGTTCTTC. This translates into CATSDPTGVSYNEQFF.

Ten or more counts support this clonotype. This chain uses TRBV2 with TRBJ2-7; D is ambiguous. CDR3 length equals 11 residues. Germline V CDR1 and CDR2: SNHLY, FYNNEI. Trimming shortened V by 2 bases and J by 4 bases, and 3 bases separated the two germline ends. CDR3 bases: TGTGCCAGCAGTGAAATATACGAGCAGTACTTC. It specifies CASSEIYEQYF. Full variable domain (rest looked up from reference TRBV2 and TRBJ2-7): EPEVTQTPSHQVTQMGQEVILRCVPISNHLYFYWYRQILGQKVEFLVSFYNNEISEKSEIFDDQFSVERPDGSNFTLKIRSTKLEDSAMYFCASSEIYEQYFGPGTRLTVT.

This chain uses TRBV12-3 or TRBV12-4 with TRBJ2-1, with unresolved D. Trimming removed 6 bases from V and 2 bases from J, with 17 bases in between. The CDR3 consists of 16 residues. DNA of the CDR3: TGTGCCAGCAGACCACCCGGCCCTTCTACCTACAATGAGCAGTTCTTC. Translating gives CASRPPGPSTYNEQFF.

The CDR3 DNA follows: TGTGCCAGCAGCGTAACGGGGACAGGACCCTACGAGCAGTACTTC. It codes for CASSVTGTGPYEQYF. This chain connects TRBV9 to TRBJ2-7, with TRBD1 matching 8 bases. The CDR3 sequence is 15 residues long. Germline loops: CDR1 SGDLS, CDR2 YYNGEE. V was pared by 1 base and J by 2 bases, with 5 bases of the junction left unmatched.

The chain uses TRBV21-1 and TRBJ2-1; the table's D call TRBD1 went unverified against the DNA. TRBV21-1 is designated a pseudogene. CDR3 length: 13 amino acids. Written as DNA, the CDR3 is TGTGCCAGCAGCACCTCGACAGGGAATGAGCAGTTCTTC. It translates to CASSTSTGNEQFF.

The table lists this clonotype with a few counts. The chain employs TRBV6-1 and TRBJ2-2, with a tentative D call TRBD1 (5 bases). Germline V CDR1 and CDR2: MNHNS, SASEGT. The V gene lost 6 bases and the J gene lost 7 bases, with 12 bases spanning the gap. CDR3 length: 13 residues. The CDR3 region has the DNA TGTGCCAGCAGATCAGGGTTAGGCGGGGAGCTGTTTTTT. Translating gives CASRSGLGGELFF.

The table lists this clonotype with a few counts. CDR3 sequence (DNA): TGTGCCAGCAGCCCACTACCAACAGGGGGCGGCACCGGGGAGCTGTTTTTT. Its protein product is CASSPLPTGGGTGELFF. The chain has TRBV27 and TRBJ2-2; TRBD1 matches at 9 bases. The V and J ends lost 6 bases and 4 bases, in that order; junction bases with no gene match: 12. The CDR3 length is 17 residues. Germline V gene data show CDR1 as MNHEY and CDR2 as SMNVEV (reference sequence).

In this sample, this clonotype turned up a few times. The CDR3 DNA sequence: TGCAGTGCTAGATCGTACGGGGGGCTCTCCACAGATACGCAGTATTTT. Protein: CSARSYGGLSTDTQYF. The chain uses TRBV20-1 and TRBJ2-3, with D possibly matching TRBD2 (7 bases). V was pared by 2 bases and J by 2 bases, with 17 bases between. This CDR3 is built from 16 residues. Germline loops: CDR1 DFQATT, CDR2 SNEGSKA (reference sequence).